This T cell receptor (beta chain) emerged from a study of patients and donors after allogeneic stem cell transplantation. Trimming stripped 0 bases from V and 0 bases from J, with 9 bases between. The CDR3 sequence is 16 residues long. CDR1 and CDR2 from the germline V gene are LGHDT and YNNKEL (reference sequence). TCRdb reanalysed the RT-PCR reads using MiXCR and keeps one entry per CDR3 protein. The sample holds roughly 880,000 distinct CDR3 sequences, around 17% seen once. The clonotype was recovered from a human donor who was either an allogeneic HSCT recipient or a stem cell or donor lymphocyte infusion donor (not recorded which). It is not recorded whose cells these are; they may come from a transplant donor. This sequence joins TRBV3-1 and TRBJ2-4; D is uncertain. Sequences were obtained from blood, either unsorted or a sorted T cell fraction (not recorded which). The DNA of the CDR3 is TGTGCCAGCAGCCAAGATGGTATCTTAGCCAAAAACATTCAGTACTTC. It codes for CASSQDGILAKNIQYF. Combining the CDR3 with reference TRBV3-1 and TRBJ2-4 gives the whole variable domain DTAVSQTPKYLVTQMGNDKSIKCEQNLGHDTMYWYKQDSKKFLKIMFSYNNKELIINETVPNRFSPKSPDKAHLNLHINSLELGDSAVYFCASSQDGILAKNIQYFGAGTRLSVL.